A single sample is the source of the 12 T cell receptor beta chains below, sequenced in a study of post-analysis software for immune sequencing data. Study-level points and caveats: Four or five TRBV segments were more frequent in patients than controls; TRBV5-6, TRBV5-1 and TRBV20-1 belonged to this group.

Presence of unique molecular identifiers characterized the TCR beta cDNA libraries. Via MiXCR, TCRdb re-called the PCR reads, giving one row per CDR3 protein. The sample shows 180,000 or so distinct CDR3 sequences, 25% to 30% of them seen only once. Their target antigens are unknown. Sequencing was carried out using blood. The receptors originated from a girl aged 2-17 years with multiple sclerosis.

About this clonotype itself: This may be a read error: a much more frequent sequence differs by one nucleotide. The chain couples TRBV4-1 to TRBJ2-4; 9 bases line up with TRBD1. CDR1 is MGHRA and CDR2 is YSYEKL in the germline V gene. The CDR3 has 15 amino acids. The CDR3 protein is CASGQGQGWGNIQYF. In nucleotides, the CDR3 is TGCGCCAGCGGCCAAGGACAGGGGTGGGGGAACATTCAGTACTTC.

This clonotype was seen a handful of times. The chain is built from TRBV6-5 and TRBJ1-6; D is possibly TRBD1 (5 bases). Looked up from germline, CDR1 is MNHEY and CDR2 is SVGAGI. This CDR3 is built from 15 residues. V lost 2 bases, J lost 9 bases, and 14 bases lay in between. For the CDR3, the DNA is TGTGCCAGCAGTTACGGAGGGACGCCCCCTTCACCCCTCCACTTT. Translating gives CASSYGGTPPSPLHF.

About this clonotype itself: A single base separates this from a much larger clone, so it may be a read error. This chain joins TRBV29-1 and TRBJ1-2; D call uncertain. CDR1 and CDR2 (germline): SQVTM, ANQGSEA. V lost 1 base, J lost 9 bases, and 12 bases lay in between. This CDR3 region has 12 residues. CDR3 DNA: TGCAGCGTTGAAGGGTATGGAAATAGCTACACCTTC. Translation gives CSVEGYGNSYTF.

Of note for this clonotype: This CDR3 fails to terminate in the conserved phenylalanine or tryptophan, so it likely reflects a read error. This chain connects TRBV20-1 to TRBJ2-4; the match to TRBD2 covers 9 bases. Trimming removed 1 base from V and 4 bases from J; junction bases left unmatched: 8. The CDR3 consists of 16 residues. The V gene's germline CDR1 is DFQATT and CDR2 SNEGSKA (reference sequence). The CDR3 region is CSARVLAGLSKNIQYS. In nucleotides, the CDR3 is TGCAGTGCTAGAGTCCTAGCGGGGCTATCTAAAAACATTCAGTACTCC.

Remarks on this clonotype: With a much larger clone just one base away, this may be a read error. V and J are TRBV24-1 and TRBJ2-7, with D possibly being TRBD1 (5 bases). TRBJ2-1 explains the end of the DNA better; the J call may be wrong. Germline V gives CDR1 KGHDR, CDR2 SFDVKD. The length of the CDR3 is 14 residues. The CDR3 region has the DNA TGTGCCACCAGTGACCCCGGACATCCCTACGAGCAGTTCTTC. As protein: CATSDPGHPYEQFF.

A word on this clonotype: Possible read error: a much larger clone is one base away. This rearrangement joins TRBV3-1 to TRBJ2-5; no clear D. The germline V gene encodes CDR1 LGHDT and CDR2 YNNKEL (reference sequence). V was trimmed by 1 base and J by 1 base, leaving 13 bases between them. The CDR3 contains 16 residues. The CDR3 DNA reads TGTGCCAGCAGCCAAGGCCTACCAGGCCTCCAAGAGACCCAGTACTTC. Protein product: CASSQGLPGLQETQYF.

At least ten counts were recorded for this clonotype. The V and J genes are TRBV5-1 and TRBJ2-3; possibly TRBD1 for D (6 bases). V lost 0 bases to trimming and J lost 0 bases, with 11 bases between them. The germline CDR1 and CDR2 sequences are SGHRS and YFSETQ. The CDR3 extends over 16 amino acids. For the CDR3, the DNA is TGCGCCAGCAGCTTGGGGACAGCCCCTAGCACAGATACGCAGTATTTT. This translates into CASSLGTAPSTDTQYF.

This clonotype was picked up many times. The chain couples TRBV10-3 to TRBJ2-7; the D is unclear. V was cut by 4 bases and J by 0 bases, with 4 bases left in between. Germline CDR1 and CDR2: ENHRY and SYGVKD. The CDR3 runs 12 residues. The CDR3 nucleotides are TGTGCCATCAGTGCGGCCTCCTACGAGCAGTACTTC. Encoded protein: CAISAASYEQYF.

In nucleotides, the CDR3 is TGCAGCGTTGCTGGCGGGACTACAGATACGCAGTATTTT. Translating it yields CSVAGGTTDTQYF. The chain has TRBV29-1 and TRBJ2-3, with a tentative D call TRBD2 (6 bases). This CDR3 spans 13 amino acids. Germline V gene lookup returns CDR1 SQVTM and CDR2 ANQGSEA. The V and J ends lost 4 bases and 3 bases respectively, with 11 bases between them.

This clonotype was recorded many times. This chain links TRBV5-1 with TRBJ1-2; TRBD1 aligns across 7 bases. The germline V gene has CDR1 SGHRS and CDR2 YFSETQ. The trim removed 7 bases at V and 6 bases at J, leaving 6 bases unmatched. This CDR3 has 12 amino acids. The DNA for the CDR3 is TGCGCCAGCCAGGGGGGACATCATGGCTACACCTTC. Protein: CASQGGHHGYTF.

The chain links TRBV2 to TRBJ1-2; 8 positions agree with TRBD1. Germline V CDR1 and CDR2: SNHLY, FYNNEI. The V and J ends lost 5 bases and 10 bases, in that order; junction bases with no gene match: 9. This CDR3 region has 13 residues. In nucleotides, the CDR3 is TGTGCCAGCAGTATAGACAGGGGATCTGACTACACCTTC. It specifies CASSIDRGSDYTF.

This clonotype was detected ten times or more. The CDR3 loop is CASSLAGTGGETQYF. For the CDR3, the DNA is TGTGCCAGCAGTCTCGCCGGGACAGGGGGAGAGACCCAGTACTTC. This chain uses TRBV28 with TRBJ2-5; 11 bases are shared with TRBD1. Germline CDR1 MDHEN, CDR2 SYDVKM. J was trimmed by 4 bases and V by 5 bases; bases with no gene match: 6. This CDR3 comprises 15 residues.